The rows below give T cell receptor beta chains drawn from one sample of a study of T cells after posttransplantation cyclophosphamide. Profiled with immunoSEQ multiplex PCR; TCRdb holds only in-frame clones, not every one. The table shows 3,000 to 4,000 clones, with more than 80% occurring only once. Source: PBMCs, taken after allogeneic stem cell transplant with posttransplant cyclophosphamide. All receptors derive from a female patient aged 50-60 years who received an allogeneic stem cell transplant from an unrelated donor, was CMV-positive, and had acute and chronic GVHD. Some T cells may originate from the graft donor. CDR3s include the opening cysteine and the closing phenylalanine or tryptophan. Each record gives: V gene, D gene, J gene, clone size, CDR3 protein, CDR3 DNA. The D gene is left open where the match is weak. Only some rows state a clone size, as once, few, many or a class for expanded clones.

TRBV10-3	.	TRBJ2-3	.	CAISESTGGTDTQYF	TGTGCCATCAGTGAGTCAACGGGGGGCACAGATACGCAGTATTTT
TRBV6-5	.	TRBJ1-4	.	CASGWNEKLFF	TGTGCCAGCGGCTGGAATGAAAAACTGTTTTTT
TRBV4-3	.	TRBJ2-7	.	CASSQVAGSYEQYF	TGCGCCAGCAGCCAAGTCGCCGGGAGCTACGAGCAGTACTTC
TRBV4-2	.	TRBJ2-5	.	CASSQVLGAGETQYF	TGTGCCAGCAGCCAAGTTCTAGGGGCCGGGGAGACCCAGTACTTC
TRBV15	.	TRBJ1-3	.	CATSRDPGSGNTIYF	TGTGCCACCAGCAGAGATCCCGGCTCTGGAAACACCATATATTTT
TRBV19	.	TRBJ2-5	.	CASSTPTGRETQYF	TGTGCCAGTAGTACGCCGACAGGGAGGGAGACCCAGTACTTC
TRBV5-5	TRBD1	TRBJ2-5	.	CASSYPGGTETQYF	TGTGCCAGCAGCTATCCAGGGGGAACAGAGACCCAGTACTTC
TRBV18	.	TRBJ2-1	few	CASSPRIHGDEQFF	TGTGCCAGCTCCCCAAGAATCCACGGTGATGAGCAGTTCTTC
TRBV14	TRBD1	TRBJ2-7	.	CASSRDRGTYEQYF	TGTGCCAGCAGTCGGGACAGGGGTACCTACGAGCAGTACTTC
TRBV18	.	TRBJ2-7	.	CASSLRTGYEQYF	TGTGCCAGCTCACTCAGAACAGGGTACGAGCAGTACTTC
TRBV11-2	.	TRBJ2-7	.	CASSRGSEEQYF	TGTGCCAGCAGCCGGGGGTCTGAAGAGCAGTACTTC
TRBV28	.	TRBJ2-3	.	CASSLQGISTDTQYF	TGTGCCAGCAGTCTACAGGGAATTAGCACAGATACGCAGTATTTT
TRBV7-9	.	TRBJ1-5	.	CASSSGLEQPQHF	TGTGCCAGCAGCTCGGGACTCGAACAGCCCCAGCATTTT
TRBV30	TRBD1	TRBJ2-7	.	CAWSDRGRIYEQYF	TGTGCCTGGAGTGACAGGGGGCGAATCTACGAGCAGTACTTC
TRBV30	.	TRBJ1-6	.	CAWTETYNSPLHF	TGTGCCTGGACCGAGACATACAATTCACCCCTCCACTTT
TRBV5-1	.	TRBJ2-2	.	CASSLEGVSNTGELFF	TGCGCCAGCAGCTTGGAGGGGGTATCGAACACCGGGGAGCTGTTTTTT
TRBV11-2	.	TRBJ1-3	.	CASSLDRAGNTIYF	TGTGCCAGCAGCTTAGACAGGGCTGGAAACACCATATATTTT
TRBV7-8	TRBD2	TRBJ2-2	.	CASSPRGGNTGELFF	TGTGCCAGCAGCCCGCGGGGGGGCAACACCGGGGAGCTGTTTTTT
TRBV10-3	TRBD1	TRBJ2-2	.	CAISQDRGLNTGELFF	TGTGCCATCAGCCAAGACAGGGGCCTGAACACCGGGGAGCTGTTTTTT
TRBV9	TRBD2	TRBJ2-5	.	CASSVGASGSRETQYF	TGTGCCAGCAGCGTAGGGGCTAGCGGGAGTCGGGAGACCCAGTACTTC
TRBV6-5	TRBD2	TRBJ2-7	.	CASSYRPSGGYEQYF	TGTGCCAGCAGTTACCGTCCCAGCGGGGGCTACGAGCAGTACTTC
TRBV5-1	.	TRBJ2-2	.	CASRFIAEDSGELFF	TGCGCCAGCCGTTTTATAGCGGAGGACTCCGGGGAGCTGTTTTTT
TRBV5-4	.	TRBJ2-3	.	CASSLPVRGTDTQYF	TGTGCCAGCAGCTTGCCCGTACGAGGCACAGATACGCAGTATTTT
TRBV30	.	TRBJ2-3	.	CAWRDDLGTYTDTQYF	TGTGCCTGGAGGGACGACCTAGGGACTTACACAGATACGCAGTATTTT
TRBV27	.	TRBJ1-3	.	CASSSSSGNTIYF	TGTGCCAGCAGTTCGAGCTCTGGAAACACCATATATTTT
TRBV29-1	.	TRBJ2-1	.	CSVEEIRGYNEQFF	TGCAGCGTTGAAGAAATTCGGGGGTACAATGAGCAGTTCTTC
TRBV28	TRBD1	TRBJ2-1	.	CASSFAGTGAGEQFF	TGTGCCAGCAGTTTTGCGGGGACAGGGGCAGGTGAGCAGTTCTTC
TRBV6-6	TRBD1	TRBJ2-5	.	CASSRYRGASETQYF	TGTGCCAGCAGTCGTTACAGGGGGGCGTCAGAGACCCAGTACTTC
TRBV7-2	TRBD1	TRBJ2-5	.	CASSFSGTGKETQYF	TGTGCCAGCAGCTTCTCCGGGACAGGAAAAGAGACCCAGTACTTC